The sequence of this TCR beta chain was determined in a study of blood T cell repertoires in COVID-19. Study overall: Some COVID-19 samples were acute and others convalescent; all came from the United States, Italy and Spain. Sources were T cells, B-cell-depleted T cells, or PBMCs; the material itself was cDNA or gDNA.

V shed 6 bases, J shed 4 bases, and the junction held 5 bases outside the gene matches. The CDR3 spans 15 residues. Germline CDR1 is SNHLY and CDR2 is FYNNEI. Per the original methods: Reference gene primer amplification gave nucleated cell count estimates. This table comes from immunoSEQ multiplex PCR, and its TCRdb copy is limited to in-frame clones, with some not included. The V and J calls and clone size are taken from that table; D and trimming were inferred from the DNA. The sample lists about 22,000 clones, around 80% occurring once. The rearrangement links TRBV2 to TRBJ1-6; 8 nucleotides agree with TRBD1. Sequencing was performed on peripheral blood. This clonotype was obtained from a man aged 80 or over with active or convalescent COVID-19. The CDR3 coding sequence is TGTGCCAGCAGGGACAGGGAAACGTATAATTCACCCCTCCACTTT. Its translation is CASRDRETYNSPLHF.